This is a list of T cell receptor beta chains from one sample in a study of blood T cell repertoires in COVID-19. Profiled with immunoSEQ multiplex PCR; TCRdb holds only in-frame clones, not every one. Among 170,000 or so clones listed, 88% were seen once. The sequenced sample was PBMCs or T cells enriched from blood (not recorded which). All receptors come from a woman in her late teens or twenties who had recovered from COVID-19. CDR3s include the opening cysteine and the closing phenylalanine or tryptophan. The D gene is left open where the match is weak. Not all rows give a size; the values are once, few, many and, for expanded clones, a class.

D gene	V gene	J gene	clone size	CDR3 DNA	CDR3 protein
-	TRBV7-2	TRBJ2-3	-	TGTGCCAGCAGCCGGTCGGGATCCCGCACAGATACGCAGTATTTT	CASSRSGSRTDTQYF
-	TRBV20-1	TRBJ2-5	once	TGCAGTGCTAGTGCAGGGGAGGAGACCCAGTACTTC	CSASAGEETQYF
-	TRBV5-1	TRBJ1-1	-	TGCGCCAGCAGCGCCGGCGACCGCGGTTTATCCACTGAAGCTTTCTTT	CASSAGDRGLSTEAFF
TRBD2	TRBV13	TRBJ2-3	few	TGTGCCAGCAGCTCCGGGGGGGAGGGCACAGATACGCAGTATTTT	CASSSGGEGTDTQYF
-	TRBV7-6	TRBJ2-3	-	TGTGCCAGCAGCTGGCTAGGGGGCACAGATACGCAGTATTTT	CASSWLGGTDTQYF
TRBD1	TRBV30	TRBJ1-2	once	TGTGCCTGGAGAGGGACAGGGGTTTTAAACTACACCTTC	CAWRGTGVLNYTF
TRBD2	TRBV7-2	TRBJ2-3	-	TGTGCCACTAGCCTAGCGGGAGGTTGGAGCACAGATACGCAGTATTTT	CATSLAGGWSTDTQYF
-	TRBV15	TRBJ2-5	once	TGTGCCACCAGCAGTGACTTCCAAGAGACCCAGTACTTC	CATSSDFQETQYF
TRBD2	TRBV3-1/TRBV3-2	TRBJ2-7	few	TGTGCCAGCGGTAGCGGGTGGAGCTACGAGCAGTACTTC	CASGSGWSYEQYF
-	TRBV6-5	TRBJ1-2	-	TGTGCCAGCAGCCGAGCATCTGAGGGTAGCTACACCTTC	CASSRASEGSYTF
TRBD2	TRBV2	TRBJ2-4	-	TGTGCCAGCAGATCCGGACTAGCGGGGAGAAACATTCAGTACTTC	CASRSGLAGRNIQYF
-	TRBV5-6	TRBJ1-2	-	TGTGCCAGCAGCTTGTCGGCGGGGGAAGGCTACACCTTC	CASSLSAGEGYTF
TRBD2	TRBV5-1	TRBJ2-2	-	TGCGCCGCTAGTAACTCCCCTAGCGGGGGGAACACCGGGGAGCTGTTTTTT	CAASNSPSGGNTGELFF
-	TRBV5-6	TRBJ1-5	-	TGTGCCAGCAGCCGATCTGGACAGCTGTCTCAGCCCCAGCATTTT	CASSRSGQLSQPQHF
-	TRBV28	TRBJ1-5	-	TGTGCCAGCACGCACAGGGTTCCTTATCAGCCCCAGCATTTT	CASTHRVPYQPQHF
-	TRBV10-3	TRBJ2-3	-	TGTGCCACCGAGGGCCCAAACACAGATACGCAGTATTTT	CATEGPNTDTQYF
TRBD2	TRBV19	TRBJ2-7	-	TGTGCCAGTAGTGTAACTAGCGGATCCTACGAGCAGTACTTC	CASSVTSGSYEQYF
-	TRBV7-9	TRBJ1-1	-	TGTGCCAGCACACTGGGGGGGAAATTCGCTGAAGCTTTCTTT	CASTLGGKFAEAFF
-	TRBV7-3	TRBJ1-3	few	TGTGCCAGCAGCCTTCTCTCTGGAAACACCATATATTTT	CASSLLSGNTIYF
-	TRBV4-3	TRBJ2-3	-	TGCGCCAGCAGCCAAGGCGGGGACTCCGGAAGCACAGATACGCAGTATTTT	CASSQGGDSGSTDTQYF
-	TRBV2	TRBJ1-4	-	TGTGCCAGCACGGGACAAACAACTAATGAAAAACTGTTTTTT	CASTGQTTNEKLFF
-	TRBV9	TRBJ2-5	-	TGTGCCAGCAGCCCTCGGGATGTCCCGTACCAAGAGACCCAGTACTTC	CASSPRDVPYQETQYF
-	TRBV12-3/TRBV12-4	TRBJ2-7	-	TGTGCCAGCAGTTTAGGGGGGGTTGGGGAGCAGTACTTC	CASSLGGVGEQYF
TRBD1	TRBV25-1	TRBJ2-5	-	TGTGCCAGCAGTGATATGGGACAGGGGGTGTTCCAAGAGACCCAGTACTTC	CASSDMGQGVFQETQYF
TRBD1	TRBV3-1/TRBV3-2	TRBJ2-1	-	TGTGCCAGCAGCCAATTTTTAGGGACAGGGTTCTACAATGAGCAGTTCTTC	CASSQFLGTGFYNEQFF
-	TRBV29-1	TRBJ1-1	-	TGCAGCGTTGAAGCGCTAACGACTGAAGCTTTCTTT	CSVEALTTEAFF
-	TRBV18	TRBJ1-5	-	TGTGCCAGCTCACAACGACAAATAGATAGTCAGCCCCAGCATTTT	CASSQRQIDSQPQHF
-	TRBV3-1/TRBV3-2	TRBJ2-2	once	TGTGCCAGCAGCCCTGATGGGAGGAGGACCGGGGAGCTGTTTTTT	CASSPDGRRTGELFF
TRBD1	TRBV3-1/TRBV3-2	TRBJ2-1	-	TGTGCCAGCAGCCCGCCCCCCGCTCGGGACAGGTTAAATGAGCAGTTCTTC	CASSPPPARDRLNEQFF
-	TRBV5-6	TRBJ2-7	-	TGTGCCAGCAGCTTGGCGGTTCCTTACGAGCAGTACTTC	CASSLAVPYEQYF
-	TRBV2	TRBJ1-4	-	TGTGCCAGCAGTGAAACAACGTATGGAGCCCCACCCGAAAAACTGTTTTTT	CASSETTYGAPPEKLFF
-	TRBV30	TRBJ1-1	-	TGTGCCTGGAGTGTACTCGGGAGCGGGGACACTGAAGCTTTCTTT	CAWSVLGSGDTEAFF
TRBD1	TRBV23-1	TRBJ1-6	-	TGCGCCAGCAGTCAATCAATTTCCCATGACAGGGTTAATTCACCCCTCCACTTT	CASSQSISHDRVNSPLHF
-	TRBV7-2	TRBJ2-1	-	TGTGCCAGCAAAGAGTCCCGGGACTACAATGAGCAGTTCTTC	CASKESRDYNEQFF
TRBD1	TRBV9	TRBJ1-1	-	TGTGCCAGCAGTGCCACAGGGGCTGGAGGGACTGAAGCTTTCTTT	CASSATGAGGTEAFF
TRBD1	TRBV7-9	TRBJ2-7	-	TGTGCCAGCAGCTTGACAGGGATCGAGCAGTACTTC	CASSLTGIEQYF
TRBD2	TRBV9	TRBJ2-1	-	TGTGCCAGCAGCGCCTTCGGACTAGCGGGATCGGATGAGCAGTTCTTC	CASSAFGLAGSDEQFF
-	TRBV11-2	TRBJ2-1	-	TGTGCCAGCAGCCAAAGGCTAGTGGATCACAATGAGCAGTTCTTC	CASSQRLVDHNEQFF
TRBD2	TRBV19	TRBJ2-2	-	TGTGCCAGTAGTGTACCTAGCGGGAGAGGATCGCGGGAGCTGTTTTTT	CASSVPSGRGSRELFF
-	TRBV14	TRBJ2-3	-	TGTGCCAGCAGCCCCCCCCTAGCTACAGATACGCAGTATTTT	CASSPPLATDTQYF
-	TRBV5-1	TRBJ2-3	-	TGCGCCACGACTTATAAGGGGCAGGTGAGGATTCGGGATACGCAGTATTTT	CATTYKGQVRIRDTQYF
-	TRBV28	TRBJ1-5	-	TGTGCCAGCAGCCTACTCACTCCGGGTCAAAGCAATCAGCCCCAGCATTTT	CASSLLTPGQSNQPQHF
-	TRBV5-8	TRBJ1-5	once	TGTGCCAGCAGCTTCGCGGGCCAGCCCCAGCATTTT	CASSFAGQPQHF
TRBD2	TRBV19	TRBJ2-7	-	TGTGCCAGTAGTATAGAAGTTCGGGGGGGCATATCCGAGCAGTACTTC	CASSIEVRGGISEQYF
TRBD2	TRBV3-1/TRBV3-2	TRBJ2-7	-	TGTGCCAGCAGCCAGCGGGGGGGCAGCTACGAGCAGTACTTC	CASSQRGGSYEQYF
TRBD1	TRBV5-6	TRBJ2-2	-	TGTGCCAGCAGCATAGGGACAGCTTTCGGGGAGCTGTTTTTT	CASSIGTAFGELFF
TRBD1	TRBV7-9	TRBJ1-4	-	TGTGCCAGCAGCCTGGGCAGGGGGGATGAAAAACTGTTTTTT	CASSLGRGDEKLFF
-	TRBV7-9	TRBJ2-7	-	TGTGCCAGCAGCTCCACTATATACTACGAGCAGTACTTC	CASSSTIYYEQYF
-	TRBV30	TRBJ2-3	-	TGTGCCTGGAGCAAGACATCCACAGATACGCAGTATTTT	CAWSKTSTDTQYF
-	TRBV12-5	TRBJ1-1	-	TGTGCTAGTGGTTTTATTTCTGAGGCTGATAAAAAAGCTTTCTTT	CASGFISEADKKAFF
-	TRBV7-2	TRBJ2-1	-	TGTGCCAGCAGCTTTACTTACAATGAGCAGTTCTTC	CASSFTYNEQFF